Below, 19 T cell receptor beta chains from the same sample are listed, as sequenced in a study of T-cell reconstitution after alpha-beta-depleted transplantation in children. During its preparation, the TCRbeta library received unique molecular identifiers. MiXCR was run by TCRdb on the PCR reads, yielding one entry per CDR3 protein. The sample has more than 200,000 distinct CDR3 sequences, over 20% seen once; the top ten hold 2% to 3%. Sequencing was performed on PBMCs, taken before TCRalphabeta/CD19-depleted stem cell transplant. The receptors shown here come from a girl aged 2-10 years with Fanconi anemia, due to receive a stem cell transplant.

The CDR3 protein is CAISVGEVEVTDTQYF. The DNA for the CDR3 is TGTGCCATCAGTGTCGGCGAGGTAGAAGTCACAGATACGCAGTATTTT. This rearrangement joins TRBV10-3 to TRBJ2-3; D is unclear. This CDR3 comprises 16 residues. Trimming stripped 4 bases from V and 2 bases from J, with 16 bases between. CDR1 ENHRY and CDR2 SYGVKD come from the germline V gene.

In its sample, this clonotype was seen many times. The junction and the germline gene differ at one end; a read error may be behind it. The CDR3 bases are TGTGCCAGCACCTTAGGGACAGGGGAGACCCAGTACTTC. Amino acid sequence: CASTLGTGETQYF. The gene calls are TRBV7-7 and TRBJ2-5, with 9 bases lining up with TRBD1. CDR1 is SSHAT and CDR2 is FNYEAQ in the germline V gene (reference sequence). CDR3 size: 13 residues.

The table lists this clonotype with many counts. V is TRBV29-1 and J is TRBJ2-7; the D gene could be TRBD1 or TRBD2 (6 bases each). V dropped 4 bases and J dropped 2 bases, with 18 bases sitting between them. This CDR3 is built from 15 residues. Per the germline V gene, CDR1 is SQVTM and CDR2 is ANQGSEA. This CDR3 reads CSVGGLEGGTYEQYF. The CDR3 coding sequence is TGCAGCGTTGGGGGTTTGGAGGGGGGTACCTACGAGCAGTACTTC.

This clonotype occurred many times. J is TRBJ2-7 and V is TRBV20-1; D gene unclear. From germline, CDR1 is DFQATT and CDR2 SNEGSKA (reference sequence). The CDR3 has 14 amino acids. Trimming removed 0 bases at V and 4 bases at J, with 13 bases between. This chain's CDR3 is CSAREKGSLYEQYF. The CDR3 coding sequence is TGCAGTGCTAGAGAGAAGGGATCTCTTTACGAGCAGTACTTC.

This chain connects TRBV6-2 or TRBV6-3 to TRBJ2-3; the D is unclear. The CDR3 runs 17 residues. Germline CDR1 and CDR2: MNHEY and SVGEGT. Trimming removed 2 bases from V and 3 bases from J, with 18 bases in between. CDR3 residues: CASSYRPFATATDTQYF. CDR3 sequence (DNA): TGTGCCAGCAGTTACCGACCCTTTGCGACTGCTACAGATACGCAGTATTTT.

The chain uses TRBV5-1 and TRBJ2-1; D gene ambiguous. The V gene lost 5 bases and the J gene lost 6 bases, with 9 bases spanning the gap. The CDR3 has 12 amino acids. CDR1 and CDR2 (germline): SGHRS, YFSETQ. The chain's CDR3 is CASSRLANEQFF. CDR3 DNA: TGCGCCAGCAGTAGACTCGCCAATGAGCAGTTCTTC.

This clonotype has just a few counts. This chain joins TRBV6-1 and TRBJ2-7; D assignment may be TRBD1 or TRBD2 (5 bases each). Between the trimmed V and J ends, which lost 5 bases and 2 bases, there was a span of 19 bases. CDR3 length: 16 residues. Germline lookup yields CDR1 MNHNS and CDR2 SASEGT. The CDR3 nucleotides read TGTGCCAGCAGTAAACCGATTCAGGGACGCGCCTACGAGCAGTACTTC. Amino acids: CASSKPIQGRAYEQYF.

A remark on this clonotype: A read error may be the cause here, since a much bigger clone is one base away. The CDR3 region is CSATRRGIYNEQFF. Here the CDR3 DNA reads TGCAGTGCTACAAGAAGGGGTATCTACAATGAGCAGTTCTTC. The J gene is TRBJ2-1, the V gene TRBV20-1; TRBD1 might be the D (5 bases). CDR1 DFQATT and CDR2 SNEGSKA come from the germline V gene (reference sequence). The V and J ends lost 4 bases and 3 bases respectively, with 13 bases between them. CDR3 length equals 14 residues.

V gene TRBV18 combines with J gene TRBJ1-1; possibly TRBD1 for D (5 bases). Trimming stripped 0 bases from V and 11 bases from J, with 10 bases between. Germline V CDR1 and CDR2: KGHSH, LQKENI. The CDR3 has 12 amino acids. Here the CDR3 reads CASSPPEGRAFF. CDR3 DNA sequence: TGTGCCAGCTCACCACCGGAGGGGCGCGCTTTCTTT.

The V and J genes are TRBV29-1 and TRBJ2-3, with D uncertain. Germline assignment: CDR1 SQVTM and CDR2 ANQGSEA. V was cut by 1 base and J by 2 bases, with 13 bases left in between. This CDR3 has 15 amino acids. CDR3 coding DNA: TGCAGCGTTGAAGTGGCGGTGGGGTTCACAGATACGCAGTATTTT. Its protein product is CSVEVAVGFTDTQYF.

This clonotype was recorded many times. The chain recombines TRBV12-3 or TRBV12-4 with TRBJ2-7; 8 nucleotides align to TRBD2. J lost 2 bases, V lost 3 bases, and 6 bases had no gene match. The CDR3 loop spans 15 amino acids. The CDR3 is CASSLGLGVTYEQYF. CDR3 DNA sequence: TGTGCCAGCAGTTTGGGACTAGGGGTTACCTACGAGCAGTACTTC.

This clonotype was found many times. The chain is built from TRBV7-2 and TRBJ2-7; D is undetermined. This CDR3 is built from 16 residues. In germline, CDR1 is SGHTA, CDR2 FQGNSA. The V and J ends lost 5 bases and 4 bases respectively, with 21 bases between them. CDR3: CASSPRRPFGLYEQYF. CDR3 sequence (DNA): TGTGCCAGCAGCCCTCGGAGACCCTTTGGTCTTTACGAGCAGTACTTC.

This clonotype was detected a few times. The genes are TRBV20-1 and TRBJ2-1; no clear D gene. CDR1 is DFQATT, CDR2 SNEGSKA, per germline (reference sequence). The CDR3 spans 14 residues. V lost 3 bases and J 1 base, leaving 10 bases between the germline ends. CDR3 sequence (DNA): TGCAGTGCTAGGGCTACCACGTCCTACAATGAGCAGTTCTTC. As protein: CSARATTSYNEQFF.

This clonotype has only one observation. The rearrangement uses TRBV30 and TRBJ2-7; D may be TRBD2 (6 bases). The CDR3 loop spans 14 amino acids. Germline loops: CDR1 GTSNPN, CDR2 SVGIG (reference sequence). The V and J ends lost 4 bases and 2 bases respectively, with 15 bases between them. CDR3 DNA sequence: TGTGCCTGGACGTTGGGCGGGGAAACCTACGAGCAGTACTTC. Translated: CAWTLGGETYEQYF.

This rearrangement joins TRBV6-5 to TRBJ2-1; D remains unclear. The germline V gene encodes CDR1 MNHEY and CDR2 SVGAGI. Deletions cut 0 bases from V and 9 bases from J, with 6 bases between. The CDR3 consists of 12 residues. The CDR3 reads CASSYSTGEQFF. The DNA of the CDR3 is TGTGCCAGCAGTTACTCGACTGGTGAGCAGTTCTTC.

The chain couples TRBV7-3 to TRBJ1-5, with TRBD1 matching 9 bases. This CDR3 comprises 14 residues. In germline, CDR1 is SGHTA, CDR2 FQGTGA. V lost 5 bases, J lost 7 bases, and 6 bases stayed unmatched. CDR3 in DNA: TGTGCCAGCAGCCCCACAGGGGGCGGGCAGCCCCAGCATTTT. This gives the protein CASSPTGGGQPQHF.

The CDR3 nucleotides read TGTGCCAGCAGTTCGCAAACGGGAGGAACCGGGGAGCTGTTTTTT. Amino acids: CASSSQTGGTGELFF. This sequence joins TRBV12-3 or TRBV12-4 and TRBJ2-2, with TRBD2 matching 7 bases. This CDR3 has 15 amino acids. With 4 bases clipped from V and 5 bases from J, the junction kept 7 bases outside the gene matches.

This chain links TRBV20-1 with TRBJ2-7, with a tentative D call TRBD2 (6 bases). Trimming stripped 7 bases from V and 6 bases from J, with 31 bases between. This CDR3 contains 17 residues. CDR1 and CDR2 from the germline V gene are DFQATT and SNEGSKA (reference sequence). The CDR3 nucleotides are TGCAGTGGATCCCCCGAGAGTGGTCGAGGGAGGTTAGGCGAGCAGTACTTC. Translated, it gives CSGSPESGRGRLGEQYF.

This clonotype was counted many times. The rearrangement links TRBV20-1 to TRBJ2-7, with 7 bases matching TRBD1. J lost 2 bases, V lost 6 bases, and 13 bases had no gene match. Germline V gene lookup returns CDR1 DFQATT and CDR2 SNEGSKA (reference sequence). The CDR3 sequence is 15 residues long. This chain's CDR3 is CSANDRDRGTYEQYF. DNA of the CDR3: TGCAGTGCGAACGACCGGGACAGAGGGACCTACGAGCAGTACTTC.